This T cell receptor (beta chain) was sequenced during a study of shared clonotypes between healthy human individuals. Study-wide background: Two female and three male donors aged 18 to 49 were enrolled. Whole-study results and caveats: Although depth was large, rarefaction showed that sequencing of the sorted subsets was incomplete. Unshared clonotypes carried lower generation probabilities than those common to all four donors.

In the original processing: Owing to the provision of junction-only sequences devoid of quality scores by immunoSEQ, filtering differed. The assay was immunoSEQ multiplex PCR, and TCRdb's table has in-frame clones only and misses some. D and trimming come from the DNA, and the V and J calls and clone size come from that table. The sample contains about 1 million clones, 70% to 80% of which appear only once. Note on this clone: Antigen unknown.

V was cut by 6 bases and J by 5 bases, with 16 bases left in between. This CDR3 spans 14 amino acids. CDR1 and CDR2 from the germline V gene are LNHDA and SQIVND (reference sequence). The sample taken for sequencing was memory CD4+ T cells sorted from blood. Sample subset: CD45RA-negative fraction. The chain links TRBV19 to TRBJ2-5; weak D call: TRBD2 (5 bases). This receptor was obtained from a man younger than 35 in good health. CDR3 sequence: CASRPPWEWETQYF. The CDR3 DNA reads TGTGCCAGTAGACCCCCCTGGGAGTGGGAGACCCAGTACTTC.